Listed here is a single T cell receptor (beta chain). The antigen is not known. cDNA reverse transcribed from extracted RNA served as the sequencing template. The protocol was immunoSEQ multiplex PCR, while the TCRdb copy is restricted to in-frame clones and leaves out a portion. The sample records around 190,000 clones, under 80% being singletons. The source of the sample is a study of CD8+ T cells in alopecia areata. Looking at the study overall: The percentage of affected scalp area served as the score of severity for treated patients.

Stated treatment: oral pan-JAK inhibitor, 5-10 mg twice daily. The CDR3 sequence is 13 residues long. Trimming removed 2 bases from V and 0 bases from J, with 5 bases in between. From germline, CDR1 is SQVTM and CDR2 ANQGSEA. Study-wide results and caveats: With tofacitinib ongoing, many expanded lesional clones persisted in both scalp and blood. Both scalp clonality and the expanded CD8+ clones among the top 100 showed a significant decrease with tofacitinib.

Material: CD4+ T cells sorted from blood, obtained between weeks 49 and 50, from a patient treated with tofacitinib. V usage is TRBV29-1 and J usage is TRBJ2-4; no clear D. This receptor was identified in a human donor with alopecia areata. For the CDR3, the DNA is TGCAGCGTTGAATTGGCAGCCAAAAACATTCAGTACTTC. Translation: CSVELAAKNIQYF.